A selection of T cell receptor beta chains follows, all from one sample in a study of identifying expanded T cells in peripheral blood. TCRdb's table, derived via immunoSEQ multiplex PCR, lists solely in-frame clones and lacks some. The sample lists 50,000 to 65,000 clones; around 90% were seen once. Sequencing input: blood. Receptors were obtained from a person aged 18 to 70 in good health. Each CDR3 is given with its conserved first and last residue. The D gene is left open where the match is weak. Some rows have no size entry. The others give once, few or many, or a class for an expanded clone.

J: TRBJ1-2; V: TRBV28; size: .; D: TRBD1; DNA: TGTGCCAGCAGCTGGGACAGGCGAAGCCCTACCTATGGCTACACCTTC; CDR3: CASSWDRRSPTYGYTF
J: TRBJ1-2; V: TRBV6-1; size: .; D: .; DNA: TGTGCCAGCAGTGAAAAGGACGGCTTGTACTATGGCTACACCTTC; CDR3: CASSEKDGLYYGYTF
J: TRBJ2-7; V: TRBV7-2; size: .; D: TRBD1; DNA: TGTGCCAGCAGCTTGACAGGGACATACGAGCAGTACTTC; CDR3: CASSLTGTYEQYF
J: TRBJ2-3; V: TRBV9; size: .; D: .; DNA: TGTGCCAGCAGCGTAGTGGGGGCAGATACGCAGTATTTT; CDR3: CASSVVGADTQYF
J: TRBJ2-7; V: TRBV28; size: .; D: .; DNA: TGTGCCAGCAGCTCCGGGACTTTCTCCTACGAGCAGTACTTC; CDR3: CASSSGTFSYEQYF
J: TRBJ2-2; V: TRBV29-1; size: .; D: TRBD1; DNA: TGCAGCGTTGCCCGGGACAGGGACACCGGGGAGCTGTTTTTT; CDR3: CSVARDRDTGELFF
J: TRBJ2-1; V: TRBV7-2; size: .; D: .; DNA: TGTGCCAGCAGCTTAAGACTGTCCAATGAGCAGTTCTTC; CDR3: CASSLRLSNEQFF
J: TRBJ1-2; V: TRBV4-1; size: once; D: .; DNA: TGCGCCAGCAGCCCCCCGGGGGACGCCTATGGCTACACCTTC; CDR3: CASSPPGDAYGYTF
J: TRBJ1-2; V: TRBV7-9; size: few; D: .; DNA: TGTGCCAGCAGCCGAGGAGAGAACTATGGCTACACCTTC; CDR3: CASSRGENYGYTF
J: TRBJ1-2; V: TRBV6-6; size: .; D: .; DNA: TGTGCCAGCAGGGAATATGGCTACACCTTC; CDR3: CASREYGYTF
J: TRBJ2-5; V: TRBV29-1; size: .; D: TRBD1; DNA: TGCAGCTTCCGGGACAGGGTTCAAGAGACCCAGTACTTC; CDR3: CSFRDRVQETQYF
J: TRBJ1-2; V: TRBV5-4; size: .; D: TRBD1; DNA: TGTGCCAGCAGCATGGACAGGGTCGGTGGCTACACCTTC; CDR3: CASSMDRVGGYTF
J: TRBJ2-3; V: TRBV11-3; size: few; D: TRBD2; DNA: TGTGCCAGCAGCTTAGCGGGGGGAAATACGCAGTATTTT; CDR3: CASSLAGGNTQYF
J: TRBJ2-5; V: TRBV28; size: .; D: .; DNA: TGTGCCAGCAGTTTTTGGGGTGACCAAGAGACCCAGTACTTC; CDR3: CASSFWGDQETQYF
J: TRBJ2-3; V: TRBV5-1; size: .; D: TRBD2; DNA: TGCGCCAGCAGCCAAAAGGGAGGGACCACAGATACGCAGTATTTT; CDR3: CASSQKGGTTDTQYF
J: TRBJ1-2; V: TRBV4-3; size: .; D: TRBD1; DNA: TGCGCCAGCAGCCGGGACAGCACGCCACAAACGACCTGGTTCTATGGCTACACCTTC; CDR3: CASSRDSTPQTTWFYGYTF
J: TRBJ1-5; V: TRBV29-1; size: .; D: TRBD1; DNA: TGCAGCGTTGGCCTCGGACAGGCTAATCAGCCCCAGCATTTT; CDR3: CSVGLGQANQPQHF
J: TRBJ1-5; V: TRBV13; size: .; D: TRBD1; DNA: TGTGCCAGCAGCTTAATGGGACAGGGGTCTCAGCCCCAGCATTTT; CDR3: CASSLMGQGSQPQHF
J: TRBJ1-4; V: TRBV7-2; size: once; D: .; DNA: TGTGCCAGCAGCTGGGACGGGCTTGATGAAAAACTGTTTTTT; CDR3: CASSWDGLDEKLFF
J: TRBJ2-1; V: TRBV4-3; size: .; D: TRBD2; DNA: TGCGCCAGCAGCCAACCCACTAGCGGGGGATACAATGAGCAGTTCTTC; CDR3: CASSQPTSGGYNEQFF
J: TRBJ2-7; V: TRBV11-2; size: .; D: .; DNA: TGTGCCAGCAGCGCCAACAGGGACGAGCAGTACTTC; CDR3: CASSANRDEQYF
J: TRBJ2-5; V: TRBV6-1; size: .; D: .; DNA: TGTGCCAGCAGTGAAGCGCTCGGCGGGGGCGGGGAGACCCAGTACTTC; CDR3: CASSEALGGGGETQYF
J: TRBJ2-3; V: TRBV7-2; size: .; D: .; DNA: TGTGCCAGCAGCGCCACAGATACGCAGTATTTT; CDR3: CASSATDTQYF
J: TRBJ2-7; V: TRBV7-2; size: .; D: TRBD1; DNA: TGTGCCAGCAGCTTAAGGGACAGGACCTACGAGCAGTACTTC; CDR3: CASSLRDRTYEQYF
J: TRBJ2-7; V: TRBV5-4; size: .; D: TRBD1; DNA: TGTGCCAGCAGCTTACCGGGACAGGAATTAGTTGGGTCCTACGAGCAGTACTTC; CDR3: CASSLPGQELVGSYEQYF
J: TRBJ2-1; V: TRBV6-6; size: .; D: .; DNA: TGTGCCAGCAGGGGACTTCTGGACCCTAATGAGCAGTTCTTC; CDR3: CASRGLLDPNEQFF
J: TRBJ2-5; V: TRBV11-2; size: .; D: .; DNA: TGTGCCAGCAGCTTAGCCCGGGGAGAGACCCAGTACTTC; CDR3: CASSLARGETQYF
J: TRBJ2-5; V: TRBV30; size: .; D: TRBD2; DNA: TGTGCCTGGAGTAGGGCGGGGGGGCCGAAGACCCAGTACTTC; CDR3: CAWSRAGGPKTQYF
J: TRBJ1-5; V: TRBV6-5; size: .; D: .; DNA: TGTGCCAGCAGTTACGACGGGGGGAGCAATCAGCCCCAGCATTTT; CDR3: CASSYDGGSNQPQHF
J: TRBJ2-3; V: TRBV4-3; size: .; D: TRBD2; DNA: TGCGCCAGCAGCCAGGGAGGGAGGGAGGCAGATACGCAGTATTTT; CDR3: CASSQGGREADTQYF
J: TRBJ2-2; V: TRBV6-1; size: .; D: .; DNA: TGTGCCAGCACTAGGGGATCGAACACCGGGGAGCTGTTTTTT; CDR3: CASTRGSNTGELFF
J: TRBJ1-6; V: TRBV30; size: .; D: .; DNA: TGTGCCTGGAGTTCGGGGCGGGATTCACCCCTCCACTTT; CDR3: CAWSSGRDSPLHF
J: TRBJ2-5; V: TRBV4-2; size: .; D: TRBD2; DNA: TGTGCCAGCAGCCAAGATCTTACTGGGGCGGGAGTTCAAGAGACCCAGTACTTC; CDR3: CASSQDLTGAGVQETQYF
J: TRBJ2-1; V: TRBV30; size: .; D: .; DNA: TGTGCCTGGGCCCTGGGGGGAAGCTCCTACAATGAGCAGTTCTTC; CDR3: CAWALGGSSYNEQFF
J: TRBJ2-1; V: TRBV4-1; size: once; D: TRBD2; DNA: TGCGCCAGCAGCCGAGCGACTAGCGGGGGGGCCTATGAGCAGTTCTTC; CDR3: CASSRATSGGAYEQFF